These T cell receptor beta chains were read from a single sample in a study of blood T cell repertoires in COVID-19. Profiling relied on immunoSEQ multiplex PCR, and the TCRdb table lists in-frame clones only, not all of them. The sample lists approximately 280,000 clones, around 88% occurring once. What was sequenced was peripheral blood. The receptors were gathered from a woman in her 30s who had recovered from COVID-19. The CDR3 runs from the conserved cysteine through the conserved F or W. The order of the fields is clone size, J gene, V gene, D gene, CDR3 DNA, CDR3 protein. The D gene is left open where the match is weak. Clone size is shown for a subset of rows, as once, few, many or a class of expanded clone.

>once|TRBJ2-4|TRBV12-2|.
TGTGCAAGTCGGCTGGGGGGGCAGGCCAAAAACATTCAGTACTTC
CASRLGGQAKNIQYF
>.|TRBJ1-2|TRBV5-6|.
TGTGCCAGCAGCGTCCGGGACATATCCTTTCACCTTGGGGTTGGCTACACCTTC
CASSVRDISFHLGVGYTF
>.|TRBJ2-2|TRBV2|TRBD1
TGTGCCAGCAGCCGGGACAGGAGGGCCGGGGAGCTGTTTTTT
CASSRDRRAGELFF
>.|TRBJ2-5|TRBV7-9|TRBD1
TGTGCCAGCAGCTCGGACAGGGGGCAAGAGACCCAGTACTTC
CASSSDRGQETQYF
>.|TRBJ1-4|TRBV5-4|.
TGTGCCAGCAGCGTTTTTAATTCGGAAAAACTGTTTTTT
CASSVFNSEKLFF
>.|TRBJ1-1|TRBV28|.
TGTGCCAGTCTAGCCCGGGAAGCTTTCTTT
CASLAREAFF
>.|TRBJ2-4|TRBV7-2|.
TGTGCCAGCAGCCTCGCCGGGGCCAAAAACATTCAGTACTTC
CASSLAGAKNIQYF
>.|TRBJ2-3|TRBV28|TRBD2
TGTGCCAGCACTCGTGTTGAGTGGGGGACTAGCGGGAGGCCGAGGGATACGCAGTATTTT
CASTRVEWGTSGRPRDTQYF
>.|TRBJ2-7|TRBV12-5|.
TGTGCTAGTGGTTTAGGGGGGTCTAGCGGCTACGAGCAGTACTTC
CASGLGGSSGYEQYF
>.|TRBJ2-3|TRBV6-2/TRBV6-3|TRBD1
TGTGCCAGCAGTTACAGGACAGGGGGGGGCACAGATACGCAGTATTTT
CASSYRTGGGTDTQYF
>.|TRBJ1-2|TRBV11-2|.
TGTGCCAGCAGCCCCAGTGCAGGGAACTATGGCTACACCTTC
CASSPSAGNYGYTF
>.|TRBJ1-6|TRBV7-2|.
TGTGCCAGCAGGCGTCAGACGGGGATAAACTCCTATAATTCACCCCTCCACTTT
CASRRQTGINSYNSPLHF
>few|TRBJ1-5|TRBV7-2|.
TGTGCCAGCAGCCCCGTTGGTGGGGGGGCTTATCAGCCCCAGCATTTT
CASSPVGGGAYQPQHF
>.|TRBJ1-2|TRBV19|TRBD1
TGTGCCAGTAGTCGATCCGGGACAGGGAAATCTAACTATGGCTACACCTTC
CASSRSGTGKSNYGYTF
>.|TRBJ1-5|TRBV19|.
TGTGCCAGTAGTATGGAGGCAGGGAGGGTGGATCAGCCCCAGCATTTT
CASSMEAGRVDQPQHF
>.|TRBJ1-1|TRBV12-5|.
TGTGCTAGTGGTCATATGAGAAAAGCTTTCTTT
CASGHMRKAFF
>.|TRBJ2-2|TRBV2|.
TGTGCCAGTCTCGACAGGAACGCTCCCGGGGAGCTGTTTTTT
CASLDRNAPGELFF
>.|TRBJ2-7|TRBV5-4|.
TGTGCCAGCAGCTTATCTCAGAACTACGAGCAGTACTTC
CASSLSQNYEQYF
>.|TRBJ2-5|TRBV5-4|TRBD2
TGTGCCAGCAGCTCTCCCGGGACTAGCGTCGAGACCCAGTACTTC
CASSSPGTSVETQYF
>.|TRBJ2-4|TRBV29-1|TRBD2
TGCAGCGTCCGCGGGACTAGCGGAGGGGAGGGAAACATTCAGTACTTC
CSVRGTSGGEGNIQYF
>.|TRBJ2-1|TRBV6-5|.
TGTGCCAGCAGTTACCAGGGCACGAACAATGAGCAGTTCTTC
CASSYQGTNNEQFF
>.|TRBJ2-3|TRBV5-1|TRBD2
TGCGCCAGCTCCTACCGGGGGGGCCGGGGAGATACGCAGTATTTT
CASSYRGGRGDTQYF
>.|TRBJ2-3|TRBV7-8|.
TGTGCCAGCAGCTTTATCGGGAGCAGCACAGATACGCAGTATTTT
CASSFIGSSTDTQYF
>few|TRBJ1-1|TRBV5-1|TRBD1
TGCGCCAGCAGCTTGGGACAGGGAGGCACTGAAGCTTTCTTT
CASSLGQGGTEAFF
>.|TRBJ2-1|TRBV19|TRBD1
TGTGCCAGTAGTAAAGGACAGGGAGGAAATGAGCAGTTCTTC
CASSKGQGGNEQFF
>.|TRBJ1-2|TRBV3-1/TRBV3-2|.
TGTGCCAGCAGCCAAGGGAACAGCAACTATGGCTACACCTTC
CASSQGNSNYGYTF
>.|TRBJ1-5|TRBV12-3/TRBV12-4|.
TGTGCCAGCAGTTTACTCGAGGGTCGGCCCCAGCATTTT
CASSLLEGRPQHF
>.|TRBJ2-7|TRBV6-2/TRBV6-3|.
TGTGCCAGCAGTTATTTTGCAGGGGAGGGCGAGCAGTACTTC
CASSYFAGEGEQYF
>.|TRBJ2-5|TRBV9|TRBD1
TGTGCCAGCAGCGCCGGGACAGGGGGCCAAGAGACCCAGTACTTC
CASSAGTGGQETQYF
>.|TRBJ2-7|TRBV7-9|TRBD1
TGTGCCAGCAGCCCGCGACAGGGGGCCCACGAGCAGTACTTC
CASSPRQGAHEQYF
>.|TRBJ1-2|TRBV10-2|TRBD1
TGCGCCAGCAGTGTGGACAGGGGGGTAGGTGGCTACACCTTC
CASSVDRGVGGYTF
>.|TRBJ1-3|TRBV5-1|TRBD1
TGCGCCAGCAGCTGGACAGGGTTGAGATCTGGAAACACCATATATTTT
CASSWTGLRSGNTIYF
>once|TRBJ2-7|TRBV7-2|TRBD2
TGTGCCAGCAGCGCGGGACTAGCGGGATTCTACGAGCAGTACTTC
CASSAGLAGFYEQYF
>.|TRBJ2-3|TRBV9|TRBD2
TGTGCCAGCAGCGCTGCCGGGACTAGCGGGTTGGATACGCAGTATTTT
CASSAAGTSGLDTQYF
>.|TRBJ1-5|TRBV19|TRBD1
TGTGCCAGTAGTATCGGTGACAGGGGATGGAGCAATCAGCCCCAGCATTTT
CASSIGDRGWSNQPQHF
>.|TRBJ2-7|TRBV11-2|TRBD2
TGTGCCAGCAGCTTAGGGTTAGCGGGAGTCGACGAGCAGTACTTC
CASSLGLAGVDEQYF
>.|TRBJ2-3|TRBV29-1|TRBD1
TGCAGCGCCAGTCCGGGACAGGGGCGAGCGTATTTT
CSASPGQGRAYF
>once|TRBJ2-3|TRBV7-9|.
TGTGCCAGCAGCCCCCCAACGGGGTGGACAGATACGCAGTATTTT
CASSPPTGWTDTQYF
>.|TRBJ1-1|TRBV5-5|TRBD1
TGTGCCAGCAGCGAGGGACAGGCCCCTAACACTGAAGCTTTCTTT
CASSEGQAPNTEAFF
>.|TRBJ2-7|TRBV5-1|.
TGCGCCAGCAGCTTGGGGGAGGCTTTCTACGAGCAGTACTTC
CASSLGEAFYEQYF
>.|TRBJ1-4|TRBV6-5|.
TGTGCCAGCAGTCCGGACACCGGAAAACTGTTTTTT
CASSPDTGKLFF
>.|TRBJ2-7|TRBV28|TRBD2
TGTGCCAGCAAGACGGGCCTAGTAGCGGGAGACTCCTACGAGCAGTACTTC
CASKTGLVAGDSYEQYF
>.|TRBJ2-7|TRBV28|TRBD2
TGTGCCAGCAATCTAGCGGGAACCCCCTACGAGCAGTACTTC
CASNLAGTPYEQYF
>.|TRBJ1-3|TRBV7-2|TRBD1
TGTGCCAGCAGCTTAGGGACAGGATACTCTGGAAACACCATATATTTT
CASSLGTGYSGNTIYF
>.|TRBJ1-2|TRBV3-1/TRBV3-2|TRBD1
TGTGCCAGCACCGGGACAGGGAATGGCTACACCTTC
CASTGTGNGYTF
>.|TRBJ2-3|TRBV5-1|.
TGCGCCAGCAGCTTGGAATGGGGGGGCACAGATACGCAGTATTTT
CASSLEWGGTDTQYF
>.|TRBJ2-7|TRBV27|.
TGTGCCAGCAGTCTGGGACTGAGCTACGAGCAGTACTTC
CASSLGLSYEQYF
>once|TRBJ1-1|TRBV5-4|.
TGTGCCAGCAGCTTTCGGTTGGACACTGAAGCTTTCTTT
CASSFRLDTEAFF
>.|TRBJ2-1|TRBV5-6|TRBD2
TGTGCCAGCAGCTTGGAGGAGCGGGGGGTTGACAATGAGCAGTTCTTC
CASSLEERGVDNEQFF
>.|TRBJ2-1|TRBV27|TRBD2
TGTGCCAGCAGTCCTACTAGCGGAACCTACAATGAGCAGTTCTTC
CASSPTSGTYNEQFF
>.|TRBJ2-1|TRBV14|TRBD1
TGTGCCAGCAGCCCAACGGGACAGTACAATGAGCAGTTCTTC
CASSPTGQYNEQFF
>.|TRBJ2-7|TRBV3-1/TRBV3-2|.
TGTGCCAGCAGCCAGGGACTTCCCGGCCCTTACGAGCAGTACTTC
CASSQGLPGPYEQYF
>.|TRBJ1-1|TRBV2|.
TGTGCCAGCAGTAGACGGGACTCCGAGGTAGCTTTCTTT
CASSRRDSEVAFF
>.|TRBJ1-4|TRBV7-9|TRBD1
TGTGCCAGCAGCTTATCGGTTGGGACAGCCTTGGGTGAAAAACTGTTTTTT
CASSLSVGTALGEKLFF
>once|TRBJ2-1|TRBV24-1|TRBD2
TGTGCCACCAGTGATTCCCGGGTAGCGGGAGTTTTGTCCCATGAGCAGTTCTTC
CATSDSRVAGVLSHEQFF